Below, 3 T cell receptor beta chains from the same sample are listed, as sequenced in a study of blood T cell repertoires in COVID-19. The data were produced by immunoSEQ multiplex PCR, yet TCRdb's version contains in-frame clones alone and is incomplete. The sample lists some 400,000 clones, 87% occurring once. Sequenced: peripheral blood. The receptors originated from a woman between 25 and 40 years old with COVID-19, enrolled during active disease.

V is TRBV2 and J is TRBJ1-3, with D hard to call. CDR1 and CDR2 from the germline V gene are SNHLY and FYNNEI. CDR3 length: 12 residues. The germline V and J ends were trimmed by 3 bases and 4 bases, with 4 bases remaining between them. Here the CDR3 reads CASSDRGNTIYF. The CDR3 bases are TGTGCCAGCAGTGACAGGGGAAACACCATATATTTT.

This chain links TRBV3-1 (or the pseudogene TRBV3-2) with TRBJ2-7, with 7 bases matching TRBD1. With V trimmed by 4 bases and J by 4 bases, 10 bases remained unmatched. This CDR3 is 15 amino acids long. CDR1 is LGHDT and CDR2 is YNNKEL in the germline V gene (reference sequence). The CDR3 reads CASSPPGQLLYEQYF. In nucleotides, the CDR3 is TGTGCCAGCAGCCCGCCGGGACAGTTACTTTACGAGCAGTACTTC.

This chain joins TRBV5-1 and TRBJ2-7, with 13 bases that match TRBD2. The germline V gene has CDR1 SGHRS and CDR2 YFSETQ. V was clipped by 7 bases and J by 0 bases; unmatched bases: 7. This CDR3 is built from 16 residues. The CDR3 DNA reads TGCGCCAGCCGAGGACTAGCGGGAGTGGACTCCTACGAGCAGTACTTC. Its protein is CASRGLAGVDSYEQYF. The variable domain in full, completed from reference TRBV5-1 and TRBJ2-7, reads KAGVTQTPRYLIKTRGQQVTLSCSPISGHRSVSWYQQTPGQGLQFLFEYFSETQRNKGNFPGRFSGRQFSNSRSEMNVSTLELGDSALYLCASRGLAGVDSYEQYFGPGTRLTVT.